These 21 T cell receptor beta chains were all obtained from the same sample, sequenced in a study of response to subunit inactivated influenza vaccine. A single record per CDR3 protein comes from TCRdb applying MiXCR to the RT-PCR reads. This table has 630,000 or so distinct CDR3 sequences, about 15% appearing once. The specimen was PBMCs from blood, collected about 11 days after vaccination. All receptors derive from a man over 45 who received an inactivated influenza vaccine.

There are many counts of this clonotype. This chain links TRBV4-1 with TRBJ2-7; 10 bases are shared with TRBD2. Germline values: CDR1 MGHRA, CDR2 YSYEKL. This CDR3 is 16 amino acids long. V shed 4 bases and J 0 bases; nucleotides not matched to a gene: 6. The CDR3 loop is CASSLLAGQGSYEQYF. The CDR3 DNA reads TGCGCCAGCAGCCTACTAGCGGGACAAGGCTCCTACGAGCAGTACTTC.

This clonotype has more than one count but fewer than ten. This chain links TRBV9 with TRBJ2-5; TRBD2 matches at 9 bases. CDR1 SGDLS and CDR2 YYNGEE come from the germline V gene. Losses at the gene ends were 2 bases for V and 5 bases for J; bases not matched to a gene: 4. The length of the CDR3 is 14 residues. This CDR3 reads CASSVSSGGETQYF. CDR3 DNA sequence: TGTGCCAGCAGCGTTAGTAGCGGGGGTGAGACCCAGTACTTC.

V gene TRBV5-6 combines with J gene TRBJ2-4; D is undetermined. The CDR3 is 12 residues long. Per germline, CDR1 SGHDT and CDR2 YYEEEE. Between the trimmed V and J ends, which lost 0 bases and 14 bases, there was a span of 12 bases. DNA of the CDR3: TGTGCCAGCAGCTTGGTCGAAGGAAGGGAGTACTTC. Its protein product is CASSLVEGREYF.

In this sample, this clonotype turned up a few times. The chain combines TRBV20-1 with TRBJ2-7, with 13 bases aligning to TRBD2. The CDR3 length is 15 residues. CDR1 is DFQATT and CDR2 is SNEGSKA in the germline V gene (reference sequence). The V gene end was trimmed by 6 bases and the J gene end by 4 bases; junction bases not matched to a gene: 9. The CDR3 region is CSAPSALAGGYEQYF. CDR3 nucleotide sequence: TGCAGTGCCCCCTCGGCACTAGCGGGAGGGTACGAGCAGTACTTC.

This clonotype was recorded a few times. The V and J genes are TRBV6-4 and TRBJ1-1, with D tentatively TRBD1 (5 bases). Germline V gene sequence: CDR1 MRHNA, CDR2 SNTAGT. Trimming stripped 5 bases from V and 1 base from J, with 8 bases between. CDR3 length: 13 amino acids. CDR3 protein: CASSNDRNTEAFF. CDR3 in DNA: TGTGCCAGCAGTAACGACAGGAACACTGAAGCTTTCTTT.

The sample holds many counts of this clonotype. The V call is TRBV15, the J call TRBJ2-3; D gene uncertain. The germline gives CDR1 LNHNV, CDR2 YYDKDF (reference sequence). Trimming took 5 bases from V and 2 from J, leaving 5 bases between them. The CDR3 extends over 12 amino acids. The CDR3 DNA is TGTGCCACCAGCGTTAACACAGATACGCAGTATTTT. It encodes CATSVNTDTQYF. Filled out from reference TRBV15 and TRBJ2-3, the complete variable domain reads DAMVIQNPRYQVTQFGKPVTLSCSQTLNHNVMYWYQQKSSQAPKLLFHYYDKDFNNEADTPDNFQSRRPNTSFCFLDIRSPGLGDTAMYLCATSVNTDTQYFGPGTRLTVL.

This clonotype was seen more than once but under ten times. The V call is TRBV7-2, the J call TRBJ1-1; 10 bases line up with TRBD1. CDR3 size: 15 residues. The germline CDR1 and CDR2 sequences are SGHTA and FQGNSA. The junction had 11 bases not matched to a gene; V was cut back by 8 bases and J by 5 bases. CDR3 region: CASHKTGGAGTEAFF. CDR3 coding DNA: TGTGCCAGCCATAAGACAGGGGGCGCTGGGACTGAAGCTTTCTTT.

The rearrangement links TRBV6-2 or TRBV6-3 to TRBJ1-1; D unclear. CDR1 and CDR2 from the germline V gene are MNHEY and SVGEGT. The germline V and J ends were trimmed by 0 bases and 8 bases, with 10 bases remaining between them. The CDR3 is made up of 13 amino acids. Here the CDR3 DNA reads TGTGCCAGCAGTTACTCTGAGGGTTCCGAAGCTTTCTTT. Residues: CASSYSEGSEAFF.

V is TRBV6-2 or TRBV6-3 and J is TRBJ2-1; TRBD2 matches 12 bases. V dropped 5 bases and J dropped 6; count of bases not matched to a gene: 5. The CDR3 covers 15 residues. Per germline, CDR1 MNHEY and CDR2 SVGEGT. The DNA of the CDR3 is TGTGCCAGCAGTCAAGGACTAGCGGGACGCAATGAGCAGTTCTTC. Protein product: CASSQGLAGRNEQFF.

This clonotype was counted ten times or more. V gene TRBV18 combines with J gene TRBJ2-2, with 10 bases identical to TRBD2. CDR3 size: 18 residues. J lost 0 bases, V lost 3 bases, and 7 bases had no gene match. CDR1 is KGHSH and CDR2 is LQKENI in the germline V gene. The CDR3 loop is CASSPQKLAGTNTGELFF. The CDR3 DNA reads TGTGCCAGCTCACCGCAAAAACTAGCGGGGACGAACACCGGGGAGCTGTTTTTT.

The chain employs TRBV5-1 and TRBJ2-3, with 10 bases fitting TRBD2. CDR3 length equals 15 residues. Germline assignment: CDR1 SGHRS and CDR2 YFSETQ. The V gene end was trimmed by 2 bases and the J gene end by 3 bases; junction bases not matched to a gene: 3. The CDR3 nucleotides read TGCGCCAGCAGCTTTAGCGGGAGGATAACAGATACGCAGTATTTT. It translates to CASSFSGRITDTQYF.

This clonotype was seen only a few times. The V call is TRBV2, the J call TRBJ2-6; a possible D gene is TRBD2 (6 bases). Germline CDR1 reads SNHLY; CDR2 reads FYNNEI. The length of the CDR3 is 16 residues. V lost 4 bases to trimming and J lost 3 bases, with 13 bases between them. The CDR3 nucleotides are TGTGCCAGCAGTGTCCAGGGAGGAAGTGGGGCCAACGTCCTGACTTTC. This encodes CASSVQGGSGANVLTF.

This clonotype turned up a few times. The V call is TRBV20-1, the J call TRBJ2-1; unclear D gene. CDR1 is DFQATT, CDR2 SNEGSKA, per germline (reference sequence). V gave up 6 bases and J gave up 6 bases, with 24 bases separating them. This CDR3 comprises 16 residues. The CDR3 is CSAHPLREVVRNEQFF. CDR3 bases: TGCAGTGCGCACCCCCTAAGGGAAGTTGTTCGCAATGAGCAGTTCTTC.

As to this clonotype: Sequence at one end of the junction differs from germline and may be a read error. The CDR3 DNA follows: TGCAGTGCTAGCGGGGGTGGTACCTACGATGAGCAGTTCTTC. This encodes CSASGGGTYDEQFF. This chain connects TRBV20-1 to TRBJ2-1; TRBD2 is a possible D gene (6 bases). Germline CDR1 is DFQATT and CDR2 is SNEGSKA (reference sequence). The length of the CDR3 is 14 residues.

This clonotype was seen only a few times. The chain is built from TRBV4-3 and TRBJ2-2; TRBD2 is a possible D gene (5 bases). Germline values: CDR1 LGHNA, CDR2 YSLEER. The V end was cut by 0 bases, the J end by 7 bases, with 12 bases between. This CDR3 has 15 residues. CDR3 in DNA: TGCGCCAGCAGCCAAGATTGGGAGAGGCGCGGGGAGCTGTTTTTT. Its translation is CASSQDWERRGELFF.

This chain uses TRBV5-1 with TRBJ1-1, with D possibly matching TRBD1 (6 bases). With 3 bases removed from V and 5 bases from J, the gap between germline ends came to 11 bases. The CDR3 spans 13 residues. CDR1 and CDR2 (germline): SGHRS, YFSETQ. CDR3 amino acids: CASSYNRETEAFF. The CDR3 nucleotides are TGCGCCAGCAGCTATAACAGGGAAACTGAAGCTTTCTTT.

This clonotype was detected many times. This chain connects TRBV12-3 or TRBV12-4 to TRBJ2-7; 8 bases line up with TRBD1. This CDR3 comprises 15 residues. The junction had 9 bases not matched to a gene; V was cut back by 6 bases and J by 2 bases. As DNA, the CDR3 is TGTGCCAGCAGCCCAAAGGACAGGGCGACCTACGAGCAGTACTTC. Residues: CASSPKDRATYEQYF.

V gene TRBV12-3 or TRBV12-4 combines with J gene TRBJ1-4; D uncertain. The V gene lost 3 bases and the J gene lost 8 bases, with 10 bases spanning the gap. The CDR3 loop spans 13 amino acids. The DNA for the CDR3 is TGTGCCAGCAGTTTGCGGATAGCGGAAAAACTGTTTTTT. Protein sequence: CASSLRIAEKLFF.

This clonotype appeared many times. The CDR3 is CASSLEWGQGSSYEQYF. The CDR3 nucleotides are TGTGCCAGCAGCTTGGAATGGGGACAGGGGAGCTCCTACGAGCAGTACTTC. The V call is TRBV5-6, the J call TRBJ2-7, with 10 bases matching TRBD1. From germline, CDR1 is SGHDT and CDR2 YYEEEE. The J segment lost 0 bases and the V segment lost 0 bases, leaving 6 bases of the junction unmatched. There are 17 residues in the CDR3.

The chain recombines TRBV3-1 with TRBJ1-6, with D unresolved. This CDR3 has 11 residues. V was trimmed by 4 bases and J by 14 bases, leaving 9 bases between them. Germline V gene sequence: CDR1 LGHDT, CDR2 YNNKEL (reference sequence). DNA for the CDR3: TGTGCCAGCAGCCTTGGAGGAACCCTCCACTTT. Its protein is CASSLGGTLHF.

This clonotype appeared many times. The chain joins TRBV10-1 to TRBJ2-1; 12 bases agree with TRBD2. This CDR3 comprises 16 residues. The germline gives CDR1 WNHNN, CDR2 SYGVQD (reference sequence). V shed 0 bases and J 3 bases; nucleotides not matched to a gene: 0. CDR3 region: CASSESTSGGYNEQFF. In DNA form, the CDR3 reads TGCGCCAGCAGTGAGTCGACTAGCGGGGGCTACAATGAGCAGTTCTTC.